The table lists the clone carrying this T cell receptor (beta chain) with many counts. TCRdb fed the 5' RACE reads into MiXCR, producing one record per CDR3 protein. The sample lists around 33,000 distinct CDR3 sequences, 5% to 6% occurring once. The data belong to a study of early T cells in non-severe SARS-CoV-2 infection. V was cut by 3 bases and J by 2 bases, with 15 bases left in between. From germline, CDR1 is SGHRS and CDR2 YFSETQ. The CDR3 spans 15 residues. This sequence joins TRBV5-1 and TRBJ2-7; D is unresolved. Sequenced: whole blood. This sequence was found in an adult who was a healthcare worker with PCR-confirmed SARS-CoV-2 infection or an uninfected control (not recorded which). CDR3 in DNA: TGCGCCAGCAGCTCCCACGTTGCCAGAACCTACGAGCAGTACTTC. It translates to CASSSHVARTYEQYF.